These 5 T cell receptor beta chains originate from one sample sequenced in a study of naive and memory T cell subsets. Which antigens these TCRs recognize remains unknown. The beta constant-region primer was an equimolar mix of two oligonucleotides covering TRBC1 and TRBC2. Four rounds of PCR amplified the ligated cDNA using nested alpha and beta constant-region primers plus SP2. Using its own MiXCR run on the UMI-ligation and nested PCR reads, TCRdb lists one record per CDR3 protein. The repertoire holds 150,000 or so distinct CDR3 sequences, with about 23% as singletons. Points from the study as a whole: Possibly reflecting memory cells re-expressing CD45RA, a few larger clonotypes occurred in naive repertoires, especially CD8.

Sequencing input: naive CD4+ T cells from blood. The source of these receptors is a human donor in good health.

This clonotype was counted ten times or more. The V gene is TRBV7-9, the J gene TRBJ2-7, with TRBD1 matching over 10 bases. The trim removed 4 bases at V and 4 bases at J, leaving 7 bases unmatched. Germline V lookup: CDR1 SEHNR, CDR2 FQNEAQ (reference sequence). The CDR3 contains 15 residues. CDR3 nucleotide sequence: TGTGCCAGCAGCTACAGGGGGACAGGGGAGTACGAGCAGTACTTC. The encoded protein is CASSYRGTGEYEQYF.

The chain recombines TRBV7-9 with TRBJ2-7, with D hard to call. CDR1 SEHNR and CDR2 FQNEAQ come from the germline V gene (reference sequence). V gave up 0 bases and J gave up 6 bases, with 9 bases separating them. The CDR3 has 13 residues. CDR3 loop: CASSLAVVLEQYF. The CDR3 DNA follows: TGTGCCAGCAGCTTAGCGGTTGTCCTCGAGCAGTACTTC.

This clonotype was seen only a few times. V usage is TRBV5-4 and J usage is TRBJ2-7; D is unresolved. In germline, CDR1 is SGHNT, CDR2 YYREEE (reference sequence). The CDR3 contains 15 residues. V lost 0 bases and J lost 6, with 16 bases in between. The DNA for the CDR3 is TGTGCCAGCAGCTTGGGGGCAGGCACCCTCCGCGAGCAGTACTTC. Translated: CASSLGAGTLREQYF.

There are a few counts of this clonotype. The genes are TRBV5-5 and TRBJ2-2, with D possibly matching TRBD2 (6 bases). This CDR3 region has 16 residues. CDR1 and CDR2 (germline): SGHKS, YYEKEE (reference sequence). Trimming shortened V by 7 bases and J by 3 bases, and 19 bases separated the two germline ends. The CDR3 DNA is TGTGCCAGCCGAGGACTGGCCGGGAGCGACACCGGGGAGCTGTTTTTT. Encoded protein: CASRGLAGSDTGELFF.

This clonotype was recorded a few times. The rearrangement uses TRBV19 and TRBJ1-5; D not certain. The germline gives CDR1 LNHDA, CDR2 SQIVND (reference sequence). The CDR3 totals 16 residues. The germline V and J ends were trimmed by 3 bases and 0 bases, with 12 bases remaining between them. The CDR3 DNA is TGTGCCAGTAGTATTCGGTCTGGGAATAGCAATCAGCCCCAGCATTTT. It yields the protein CASSIRSGNSNQPQHF.